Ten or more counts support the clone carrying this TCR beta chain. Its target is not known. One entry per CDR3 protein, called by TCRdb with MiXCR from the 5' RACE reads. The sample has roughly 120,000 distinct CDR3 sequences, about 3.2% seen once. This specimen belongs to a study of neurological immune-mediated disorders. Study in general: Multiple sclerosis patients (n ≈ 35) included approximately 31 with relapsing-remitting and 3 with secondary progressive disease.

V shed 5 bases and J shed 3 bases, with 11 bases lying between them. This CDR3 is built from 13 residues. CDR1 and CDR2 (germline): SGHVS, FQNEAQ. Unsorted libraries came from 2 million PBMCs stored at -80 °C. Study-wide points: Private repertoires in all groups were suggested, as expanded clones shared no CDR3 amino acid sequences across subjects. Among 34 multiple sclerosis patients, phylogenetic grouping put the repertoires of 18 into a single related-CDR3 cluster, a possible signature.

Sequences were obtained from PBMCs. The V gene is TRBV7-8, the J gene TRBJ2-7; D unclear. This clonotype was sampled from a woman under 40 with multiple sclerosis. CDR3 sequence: CASSPSLSYEQYF. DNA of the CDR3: TGTGCCAGCAGCCCAAGCCTAAGCTACGAGCAGTACTTC.